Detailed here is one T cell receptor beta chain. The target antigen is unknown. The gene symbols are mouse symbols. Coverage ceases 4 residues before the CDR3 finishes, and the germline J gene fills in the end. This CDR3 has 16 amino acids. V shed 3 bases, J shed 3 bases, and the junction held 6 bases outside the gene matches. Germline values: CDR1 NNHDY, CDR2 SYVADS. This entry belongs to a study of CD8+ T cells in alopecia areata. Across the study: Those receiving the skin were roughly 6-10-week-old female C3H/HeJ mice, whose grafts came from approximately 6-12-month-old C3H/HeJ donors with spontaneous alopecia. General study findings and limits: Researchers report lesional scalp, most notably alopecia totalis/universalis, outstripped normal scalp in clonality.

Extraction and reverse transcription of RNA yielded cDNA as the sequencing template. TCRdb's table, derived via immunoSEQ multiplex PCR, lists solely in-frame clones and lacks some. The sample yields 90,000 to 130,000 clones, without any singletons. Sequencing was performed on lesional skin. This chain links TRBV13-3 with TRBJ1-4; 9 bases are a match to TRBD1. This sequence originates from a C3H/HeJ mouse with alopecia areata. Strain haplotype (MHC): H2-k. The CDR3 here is CASSGDRVPTNERLFF. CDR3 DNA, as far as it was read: TGTGCCAGCAGTGGGGACAGGGTTCCCACCAACGAA.